One and the same sample provided the 11 T cell receptor beta chains below, sequenced in a study of shared clonotypes between healthy human individuals. Profiling relied on immunoSEQ multiplex PCR, and the TCRdb table lists in-frame clones only, not all of them. The table shows about 2.2 million clones, with 85% to 95% occurring only once. Terminally differentiated effector memory CD45RA+ cells were excluded by CCR7 positive selection of CD45RO-negative cells. The sequenced material came from naive CD8+ T cells from PBMCs. The receptors here all came from a man between 18 and 35 years old in good health. Some clones in this sample may be carry-over from other donors' samples.

In the case of this clone: Additional DNA sequences in this sample encode the identical CDR3. The chain recombines TRBV11-2 with TRBJ2-7; maybe TRBD2 (5 bases). The CDR3 spans 13 residues. V gave up 0 bases and J gave up 3 bases, with 6 bases separating them. Per the germline V gene, CDR1 is SGHAT and CDR2 is FQNNGV. The CDR3 DNA follows: TGTGCCAGCAGCTTAGACGGGATCTACGAGCAGTACTTC. This encodes CASSLDGIYEQYF.

The V gene is TRBV6-4, the J gene TRBJ2-1; the D is unclear. Trimming stripped 0 bases from V and 9 bases from J, with 9 bases between. The CDR3 spans 13 residues. The germline V gene encodes CDR1 MRHNA and CDR2 SNTAGT. CDR3 nucleotide sequence: TGTGCCAGCAGTGACTCCCCCCCCGGTGAGCAGTTCTTC. Protein product: CASSDSPPGEQFF.

This chain uses TRBV28 with TRBJ2-1; 9 bases are shared with TRBD1. The CDR3 is 15 amino acids. The germline CDR1 and CDR2 sequences are MDHEN and SYDVKM. V was pared by 6 bases and J by 1 base, with 4 bases of the junction left unmatched. The CDR3 coding sequence is TGTGCCAGCAGAAACAGGGGGCAATCCTACAATGAGCAGTTCTTC. Protein: CASRNRGQSYNEQFF.

The count of this clone is one. The sample contains more than one DNA sequence encoding this CDR3. The V gene is TRBV28, the J gene TRBJ1-2; D unresolved. V was trimmed by 3 bases and J by 1 base, leaving 3 bases between them. The CDR3 is 12 residues long. Germline assignment: CDR1 MDHEN and CDR2 SYDVKM. CDR3 DNA sequence: TGTGCCAGCAGTTTTAATAACTATGGCTACACCTTC. It yields the protein CASSFNNYGYTF.

The J gene is TRBJ2-3, the V gene TRBV6-1, with a weak D call TRBD1 (6 bases). This CDR3 region has 16 residues. Trimming took off 1 base at V and 2 bases at J, with 13 bases between the two ends. From germline, CDR1 is MNHNS and CDR2 SASEGT. CDR3 amino acids: CASSEVLRGVTDTQYF. The CDR3 bases are TGTGCCAGCAGTGAAGTCCTCAGGGGCGTCACAGATACGCAGTATTTT.

The chain carries TRBV9 and TRBJ2-7; D is tentatively TRBD1 or TRBD2 (6 bases each). Trimming cost V 2 bases and J 6 bases, with 15 bases left between them. The CDR3 totals 14 residues. CDR1 is SGDLS and CDR2 is YYNGEE in the germline V gene. CDR3 region: CASSVGGGLGEQYF. CDR3 DNA: TGTGCCAGCAGCGTCGGAGGGGGGCTGGGCGAGCAGTACTTC.

The chain has TRBV15 and TRBJ1-4, with TRBD1 matching 7 bases. The CDR3 length is 15 residues. The germline gives CDR1 LNHNV, CDR2 YYDKDF (reference sequence). V shed 5 bases, J shed 7 bases, and the junction held 10 bases outside the gene matches. CDR3 region: CATSDSSGQIEKLFF. CDR3 nucleotides: TGTGCCACCAGCGACTCTTCGGGACAGATTGAAAAACTGTTTTTT.

J is TRBJ2-1 and V is TRBV5-1, with 8 bases lining up with TRBD2. The CDR3 has 17 amino acids. Germline V CDR1 and CDR2: SGHRS, YFSETQ. After removal of 4 bases from V and 4 bases from J, the junction contained 13 bases not matched to a gene. In DNA, the CDR3 is TGCGCCAGCAGCCCCCGATTTGGAGAGCGGGAGTACAATGAGCAGTTCTTC. Its protein is CASSPRFGEREYNEQFF.

V and J are TRBV28 and TRBJ2-1; a possible D gene is TRBD1 (5 bases). The length of the CDR3 is 14 residues. Trimming took off 3 bases at V and 5 bases at J, with 11 bases between the two ends. Germline values: CDR1 MDHEN, CDR2 SYDVKM. CDR3 DNA: TGTGCCAGCAGTTTGCAGGGATATAACAATGAGCAGTTCTTC. This codes for CASSLQGYNNEQFF.

In regard to this clone: The junction departs from germline at one end; a sequencing error may be responsible. The chain employs TRBV7-9 and TRBJ1-2; no clear D. Per germline, CDR1 SEHNR and CDR2 FQNEAQ (reference sequence). This CDR3 spans 8 amino acids. The CDR3 reads CASTAGEF. DNA of the CDR3: TGTGCCAGCACAGCGGGAGAATTC.

The rearrangement joins TRBV5-4 to TRBJ2-1, with a possible D match to TRBD1 (6 bases). Trimming took 4 bases from V and 8 from J, leaving 19 bases between them. The CDR3 sequence is 15 residues long. Looked up from germline, CDR1 is SGHNT and CDR2 is YYREEE (reference sequence). Here the CDR3 reads CASSPWTALKDEQFF. The CDR3, as DNA: TGTGCCAGCAGCCCGTGGACAGCCCTTAAGGATGAGCAGTTCTTC.